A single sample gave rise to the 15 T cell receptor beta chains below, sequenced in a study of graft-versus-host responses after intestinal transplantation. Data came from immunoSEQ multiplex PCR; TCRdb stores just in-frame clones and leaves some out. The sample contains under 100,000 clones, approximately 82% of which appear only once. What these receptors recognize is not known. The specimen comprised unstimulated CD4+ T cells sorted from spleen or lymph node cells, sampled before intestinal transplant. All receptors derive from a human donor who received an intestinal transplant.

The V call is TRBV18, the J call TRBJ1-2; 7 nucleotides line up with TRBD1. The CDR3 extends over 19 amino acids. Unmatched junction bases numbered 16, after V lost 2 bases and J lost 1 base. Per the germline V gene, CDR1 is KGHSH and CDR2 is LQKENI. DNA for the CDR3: TGTGCCAGCTCACCATTAGGTCGGTTACTGGGGGACAGTAACTATGGCTACACCTTC. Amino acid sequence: CASSPLGRLLGDSNYGYTF.

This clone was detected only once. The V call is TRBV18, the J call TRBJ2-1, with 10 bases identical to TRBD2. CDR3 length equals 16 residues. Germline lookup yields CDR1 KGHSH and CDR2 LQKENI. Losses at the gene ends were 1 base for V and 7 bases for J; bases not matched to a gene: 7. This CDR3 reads CASSPRTSGFENEQFF. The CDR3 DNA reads TGTGCCAGCTCACCACGGACTAGCGGCTTCGAGAATGAGCAGTTCTTC. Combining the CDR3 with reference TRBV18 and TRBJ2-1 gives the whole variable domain NAGVMQNPRHLVRRRGQEARLRCSPMKGHSHVYWYRQLPEEGLKFMVYLQKENIIDESGMPKERFSAEFPKEGPSILRIQQVVRGDSAAYFCASSPRTSGFENEQFFGPGTRLTVL.

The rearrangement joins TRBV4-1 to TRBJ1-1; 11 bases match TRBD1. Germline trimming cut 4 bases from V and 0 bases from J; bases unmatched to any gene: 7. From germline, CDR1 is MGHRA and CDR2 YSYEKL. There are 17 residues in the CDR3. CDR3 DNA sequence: TGCGCCAGCAGCCGGACAGGGGGCAGTGGGATGAACACTGAAGCTTTCTTT. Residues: CASSRTGGSGMNTEAFF.

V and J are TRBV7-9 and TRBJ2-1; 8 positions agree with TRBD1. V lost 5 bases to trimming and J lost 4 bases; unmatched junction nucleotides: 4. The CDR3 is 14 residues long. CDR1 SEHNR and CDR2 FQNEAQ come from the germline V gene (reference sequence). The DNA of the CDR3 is TGTGCCAGCAGCCAGACAGGGGATTACAATGAGCAGTTCTTC. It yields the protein CASSQTGDYNEQFF. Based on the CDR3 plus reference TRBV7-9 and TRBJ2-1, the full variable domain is DTGVSQNPRHKITKRGQNVTFRCDPISEHNRLYWYRQTLGQGPEFLTYFQNEAQLEKSRLLSDRFSAERPKGSFSTLEIQRTEQGDSAMYLCASSQTGDYNEQFFGPGTRLTVL.

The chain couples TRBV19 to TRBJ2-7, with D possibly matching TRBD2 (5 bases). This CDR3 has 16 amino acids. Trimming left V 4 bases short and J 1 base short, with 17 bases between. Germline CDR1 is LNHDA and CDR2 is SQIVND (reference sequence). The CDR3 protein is CASSNPGGQASYEQYF. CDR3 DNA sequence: TGTGCCAGTAGTAACCCCGGCGGGCAGGCGTCCTACGAGCAGTACTTC.

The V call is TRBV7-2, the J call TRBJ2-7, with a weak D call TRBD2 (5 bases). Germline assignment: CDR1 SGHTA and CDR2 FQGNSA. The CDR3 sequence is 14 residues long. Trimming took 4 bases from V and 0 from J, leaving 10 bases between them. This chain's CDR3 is CASSSQTSSYEQYF. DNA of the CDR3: TGTGCCAGCAGCTCCCAAACTAGCTCCTACGAGCAGTACTTC.

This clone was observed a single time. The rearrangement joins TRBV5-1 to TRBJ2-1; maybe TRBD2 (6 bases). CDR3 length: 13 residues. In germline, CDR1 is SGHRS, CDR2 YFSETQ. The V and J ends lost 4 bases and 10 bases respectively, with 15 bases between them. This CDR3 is CASSPSSRGEQFF. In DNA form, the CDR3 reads TGCGCCAGCAGCCCTAGTTCTCGGGGGGAGCAGTTCTTC.

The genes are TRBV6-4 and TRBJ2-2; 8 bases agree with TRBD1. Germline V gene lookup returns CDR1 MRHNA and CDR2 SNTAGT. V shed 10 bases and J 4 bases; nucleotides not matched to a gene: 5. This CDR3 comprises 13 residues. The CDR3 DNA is TGTGCCACCGCGACAGGGGCCACCGGGGAGCTGTTTTTT. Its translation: CATATGATGELFF.

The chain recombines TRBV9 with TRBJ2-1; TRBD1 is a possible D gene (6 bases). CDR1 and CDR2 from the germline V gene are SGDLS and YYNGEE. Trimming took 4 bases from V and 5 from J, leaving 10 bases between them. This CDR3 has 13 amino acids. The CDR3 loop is CASSPRDNNEQFF. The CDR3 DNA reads TGTGCCAGCAGCCCCCGGGACAACAATGAGCAGTTCTTC.

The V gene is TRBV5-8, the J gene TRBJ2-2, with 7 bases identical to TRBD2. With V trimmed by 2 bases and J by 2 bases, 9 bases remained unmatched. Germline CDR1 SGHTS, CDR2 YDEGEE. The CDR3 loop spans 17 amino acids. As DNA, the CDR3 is TGTGCCAGCAGCTTCTCCCTAGCGGCGATAAACACCGGGGAGCTGTTTTTT. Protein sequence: CASSFSLAAINTGELFF. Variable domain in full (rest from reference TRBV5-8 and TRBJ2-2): EAGVTQSPTHLIKTRGQQATLRCSPISGHTSVYWYQQALGLGLQFLLWYDEGEERNRGNFPPRFSGRQFPNYSSELNVNALELEDSALYLCASSFSLAAINTGELFFGEGSRLTVL.

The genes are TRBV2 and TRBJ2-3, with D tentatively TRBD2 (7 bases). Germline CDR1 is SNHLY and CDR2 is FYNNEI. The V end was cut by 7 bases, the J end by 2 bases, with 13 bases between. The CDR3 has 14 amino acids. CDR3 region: CASITGGPTDTQYF. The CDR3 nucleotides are TGTGCCAGCATCACGGGGGGCCCCACAGATACGCAGTATTTT.

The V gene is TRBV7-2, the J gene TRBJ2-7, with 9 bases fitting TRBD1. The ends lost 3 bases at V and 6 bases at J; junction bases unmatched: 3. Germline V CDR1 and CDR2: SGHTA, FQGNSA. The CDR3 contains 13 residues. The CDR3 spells CASSLNRGLEQYF. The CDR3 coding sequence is TGTGCCAGCAGCTTGAACAGGGGGCTCGAGCAGTACTTC. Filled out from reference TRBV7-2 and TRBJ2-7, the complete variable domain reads GAGVSQSPSNKVTEKGKDVELRCDPISGHTALYWYRQSLGQGLEFLIYFQGNSAPDKSGLPSDRFSAERTGGSVSTLTIQRTQQEDSAVYLCASSLNRGLEQYFGPGTRLTVT.

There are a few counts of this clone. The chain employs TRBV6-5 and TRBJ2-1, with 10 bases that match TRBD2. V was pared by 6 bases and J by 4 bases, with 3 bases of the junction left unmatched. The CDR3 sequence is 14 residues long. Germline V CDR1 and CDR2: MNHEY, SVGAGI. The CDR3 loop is CASSRTSGYNEQFF. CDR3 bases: TGTGCCAGCAGCAGGACTAGCGGATACAATGAGCAGTTCTTC.

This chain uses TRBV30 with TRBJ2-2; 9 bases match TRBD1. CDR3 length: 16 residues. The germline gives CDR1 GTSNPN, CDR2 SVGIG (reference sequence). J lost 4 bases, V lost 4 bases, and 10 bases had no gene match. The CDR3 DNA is TGTGCCTGGATCCGACCGGGACAGGGTAGCACCGGGGAGCTGTTTTTT. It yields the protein CAWIRPGQGSTGELFF.

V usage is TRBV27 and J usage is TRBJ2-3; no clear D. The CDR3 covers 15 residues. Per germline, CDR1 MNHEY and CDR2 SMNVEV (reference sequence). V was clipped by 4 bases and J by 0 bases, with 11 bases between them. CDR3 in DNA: TGTGCCAGCAGTTCCCGGCAGCGAAGCACAGATACGCAGTATTTT. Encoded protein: CASSSRQRSTDTQYF.